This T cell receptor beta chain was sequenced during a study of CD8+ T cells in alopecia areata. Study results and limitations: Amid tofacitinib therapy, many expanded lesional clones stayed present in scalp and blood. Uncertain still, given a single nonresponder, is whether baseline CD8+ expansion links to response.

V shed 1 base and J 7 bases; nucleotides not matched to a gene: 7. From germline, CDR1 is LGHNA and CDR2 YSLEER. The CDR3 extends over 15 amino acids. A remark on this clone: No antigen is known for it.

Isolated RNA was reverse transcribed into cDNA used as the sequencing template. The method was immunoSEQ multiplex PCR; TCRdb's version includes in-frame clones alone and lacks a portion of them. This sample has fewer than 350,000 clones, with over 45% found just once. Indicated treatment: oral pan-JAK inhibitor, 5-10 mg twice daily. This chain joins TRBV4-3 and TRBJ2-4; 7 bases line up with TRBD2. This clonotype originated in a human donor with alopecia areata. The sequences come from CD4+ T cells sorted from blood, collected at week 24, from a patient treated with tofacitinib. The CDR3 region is CASSQVVGRENIQYF. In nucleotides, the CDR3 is TGCGCCAGCAGCCAAGTGGTAGGGAGGGAGAACATTCAGTACTTC.